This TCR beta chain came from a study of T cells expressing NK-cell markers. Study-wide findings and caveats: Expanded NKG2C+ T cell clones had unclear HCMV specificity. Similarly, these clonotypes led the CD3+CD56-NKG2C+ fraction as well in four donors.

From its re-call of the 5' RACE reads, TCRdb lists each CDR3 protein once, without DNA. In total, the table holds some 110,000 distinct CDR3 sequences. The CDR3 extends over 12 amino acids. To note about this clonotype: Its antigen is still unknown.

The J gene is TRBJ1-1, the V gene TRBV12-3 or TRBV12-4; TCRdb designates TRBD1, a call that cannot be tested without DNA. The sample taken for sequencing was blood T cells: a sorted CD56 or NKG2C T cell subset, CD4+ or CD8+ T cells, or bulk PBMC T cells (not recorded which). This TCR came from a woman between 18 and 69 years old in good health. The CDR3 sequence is CASTGAGVEAFF.